A single sample is the source of the 15 T cell receptor beta chains below, sequenced in a study of cytomegalovirus exposure and HLA in healthy donors. This PCR relied on a set of 60 Vbeta primers and 13 Jbeta primers. Sequenced by immunoSEQ multiplex PCR; TCRdb stores in-frame clones only, minus some. The sample lists 100,000 to 150,000 clones, roughly 89% seen once, with roughly 5.2% in the top ten. Sequencing used PBMCs. These receptors were obtained from a woman in her twenties or thirties in good health and CMV-seronegative.

The V and J genes are TRBV19 and TRBJ1-5; 7 nucleotides agree with TRBD1. Germline V CDR1 and CDR2: LNHDA, SQIVND (reference sequence). The CDR3 sequence is 15 residues long. V was pared by 0 bases and J by 6 bases, with 5 bases of the junction left unmatched. The CDR3, as DNA: TGTGCCAGTAGTATAGATCGGGACAGTCTTCAGCCCCAGCATTTT. It yields the protein CASSIDRDSLQPQHF.

This chain joins TRBV7-9 and TRBJ2-1; 9 bases line up with TRBD2. CDR1 is SEHNR and CDR2 is FQNEAQ in the germline V gene (reference sequence). CDR3 size: 17 residues. With 6 bases clipped from V and 5 bases from J, the junction kept 14 bases outside the gene matches. The CDR3 is CASRPKSSGGPDNEQFF. CDR3 DNA sequence: TGTGCCAGCAGACCCAAGTCAAGCGGGGGGCCGGACAATGAGCAGTTCTTC.

V gene TRBV19 combines with J gene TRBJ2-3; 7 bases agree with TRBD2. This CDR3 has 16 residues. Germline V gene lookup returns CDR1 LNHDA and CDR2 SQIVND (reference sequence). Trimming removed 5 bases from V and 7 bases from J; junction bases left unmatched: 15. CDR3 loop: CASSALWGGSRYTQYF. As DNA, the CDR3 is TGTGCCAGTAGTGCTCTATGGGGCGGGAGTCGATATACGCAGTATTTT. The whole variable domain, filled in from reference TRBV19 and TRBJ2-3, reads DGGITQSPKYLFRKEGQNVTLSCEQNLNHDAMYWYRQDPGQGLRLIYYSQIVNDFQKGDIAEGYSVSREKKESFPLTVTSAQKNPTAFYLCASSALWGGSRYTQYFGPGTRLTVL.

The chain recombines TRBV28 with TRBJ1-2; D is perhaps TRBD1 (5 bases). Germline V gene lookup returns CDR1 MDHEN and CDR2 SYDVKM. The CDR3 is made up of 16 amino acids. The V gene lost 5 bases and the J gene lost 4 bases, with 20 bases spanning the gap. The CDR3 region is CASSGSGGPVGYGYTF. As DNA, the CDR3 is TGTGCCAGCAGTGGATCCGGGGGTCCTGTGGGCTATGGCTACACCTTC.

This clone was detected once. J is TRBJ1-2 and V is TRBV6-5; D gene ambiguous. V lost 4 bases and J 5 bases, leaving 17 bases between the germline ends. Germline values: CDR1 MNHEY, CDR2 SVGAGI. The CDR3 extends over 15 amino acids. CDR3 residues: CASSSGVEGGYGYTF. Here the CDR3 DNA reads TGTGCCAGCAGTTCTGGGGTGGAGGGCGGGTATGGCTACACCTTC.

The chain links TRBV4-3 to TRBJ1-2; TRBD1 agrees at 10 bases. V trimming: 1 base; J trimming: 7 bases; junction bases outside the gene matches: 12. The germline gives CDR1 LGHNA, CDR2 YSLEER. The CDR3 is made up of 17 amino acids. The CDR3 DNA reads TGCGCCAGCAGCCAAGTGGGGACAGGGGTAAAGGAGCGTGGCTACACCTTC. Translating it yields CASSQVGTGVKERGYTF.

The rearrangement joins TRBV5-1 to TRBJ1-5, with D maybe TRBD1 (6 bases). Per germline, CDR1 SGHRS and CDR2 YFSETQ. Trimming removed 3 bases at V and 4 bases at J, with 14 bases between. This CDR3 has 15 residues. CDR3 region: CASSSTGYPNQPQHF. The CDR3 DNA reads as TGCGCCAGCAGCTCGACAGGATATCCGAATCAGCCCCAGCATTTT.

This clone showed up just once. This sequence joins TRBV28 and TRBJ2-7; possible D gene TRBD1, 6 bases. V gave up 3 bases and J gave up 3 bases, with 6 bases separating them. Germline V lookup: CDR1 MDHEN, CDR2 SYDVKM. The CDR3 is 12 residues long. The CDR3: CASSLDSYEQYF. CDR3 in DNA: TGTGCCAGCAGTTTGGACAGCTACGAGCAGTACTTC.

V and J are TRBV30 and TRBJ2-6; 10 bases fit TRBD2. The CDR3 contains 18 residues. The V gene end was trimmed by 0 bases and the J gene end by 0 bases; junction bases not matched to a gene: 5. Germline values: CDR1 GTSNPN, CDR2 SVGIG (reference sequence). The CDR3 region has the DNA TGTGCCTGGAGTGTAGCGGGGGGGCCATTCTCTGGGGCCAACGTCCTGACTTTC. Amino acids: CAWSVAGGPFSGANVLTF.

The rearrangement links TRBV19 to TRBJ2-7; the D gene is possibly TRBD1 (6 bases). CDR1 and CDR2 (germline): LNHDA, SQIVND (reference sequence). The CDR3 spans 14 residues. With 5 bases removed from V and 3 bases from J, the gap between germline ends came to 14 bases. CDR3 DNA sequence: TGTGCCAGTAGTTCCGAGACAGGTCTCTACGAGCAGTACTTC. Translating it yields CASSSETGLYEQYF.

The CDR3 DNA sequence: TGTGCCAGCAGCGCGACAGGGCGGACCGGGGAGCTGTTTTTT. It codes for CASSATGRTGELFF. The genes are TRBV5-4 and TRBJ2-2, with 7 positions matching TRBD1. Germline loops: CDR1 SGHNT, CDR2 YYREEE (reference sequence). V trimming: 4 bases; J trimming: 5 bases; junction bases outside the gene matches: 5. This CDR3 contains 14 residues.

V is TRBV30 and J is TRBJ2-1, with 10 bases matching TRBD2. Per germline, CDR1 GTSNPN and CDR2 SVGIG (reference sequence). The CDR3 length is 12 residues. V was clipped by 3 bases and J by 10 bases; unmatched bases: 3. The CDR3: CAWRGLAQEQFF. The CDR3, as DNA: TGTGCCTGGAGGGGACTAGCGCAGGAGCAGTTCTTC.

The chain combines TRBV27 with TRBJ2-5; 7 bases line up with TRBD1. The J call could be wrong; TRBJ2-7 is a better fit for the DNA end. Germline V gene sequence: CDR1 MNHEY, CDR2 SMNVEV (reference sequence). This CDR3 is 15 amino acids long. CDR3 sequence: CASSLRGGVGYEQYF. In DNA, the CDR3 is TGTGCCAGCAGTCTCAGAGGGGGCGTGGGATACGAGCAGTACTTC.

The chain employs TRBV21-1 and TRBJ2-2; TRBD2 is the table's D call, not checked against the DNA. TRBV21-1 is given as a pseudogene. There are 20 residues in the CDR3. The CDR3 DNA sequence: TGTGCCAGCAGCAAAGCGCTTTTGAGGGTGCTAGAACAGAACACCGGGGAGCTGTTTTTT. Amino acid sequence: CASSKALLRVLEQNTGELFF.

V gene TRBV21-1 combines with J gene TRBJ2-1; TRBD1, the D gene given by the table, was not confirmed from the DNA. TRBV21-1 is a listed pseudogene. The CDR3 covers 15 residues. The CDR3 DNA reads as TGTGCCAGCAGCAAAGACCCACAGGGGGGCCATGAGCAGTTCTTC. This codes for CASSKDPQGGHEQFF.